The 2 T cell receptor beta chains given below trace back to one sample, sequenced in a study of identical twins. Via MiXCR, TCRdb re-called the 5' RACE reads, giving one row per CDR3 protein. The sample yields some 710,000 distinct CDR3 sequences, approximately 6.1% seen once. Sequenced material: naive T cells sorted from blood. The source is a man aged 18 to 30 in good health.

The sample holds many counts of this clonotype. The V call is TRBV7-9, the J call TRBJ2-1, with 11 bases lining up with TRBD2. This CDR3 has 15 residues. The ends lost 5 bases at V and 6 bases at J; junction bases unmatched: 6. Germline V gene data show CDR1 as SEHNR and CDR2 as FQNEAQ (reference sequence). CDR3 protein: CASSHPGTSGNEQFF. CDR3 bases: TGTGCCAGCAGCCATCCCGGGACTAGCGGCAATGAGCAGTTCTTC.

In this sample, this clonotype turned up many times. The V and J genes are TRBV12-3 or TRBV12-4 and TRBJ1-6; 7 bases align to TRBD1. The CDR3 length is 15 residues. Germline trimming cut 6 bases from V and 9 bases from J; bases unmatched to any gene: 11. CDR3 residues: CASSSQGGIGSPLHF. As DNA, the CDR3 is TGTGCCAGCAGCTCCCAGGGGGGAATTGGTTCACCCCTCCACTTT.